This TCR beta chain stems from a study of OX40 agonist ivuxolimab in advanced cancers. About the study: Ivuxolimab, an antibody that agonizes OX40 (CD134), was administered to the patients. Of mixed ages from about 23 to 79 and averaging about 60 years, the group was approximately 84% male. The study enrolled dose-escalation patients with hepatocellular carcinoma, melanoma, renal cell or head and neck cancer. Partial responses were achieved by three patients: one hepatocellular carcinoma, two cutaneous melanoma.

The ends were cut back, 1 base at V and 8 bases at J, with 12 bases in the middle. Germline CDR1 and CDR2: MDHEN and SYDVKM. The length of the CDR3 is 14 residues. Sequencing used immunoSEQ multiplex PCR; TCRdb keeps in-frame clones, though not all of them. The sample yields over 55,000 clones, approximately 91% seen once. The rearrangement links TRBV28 to TRBJ2-1; the D is unclear. This sequence was found in an adult with an advanced solid tumor such as melanoma, head and neck, liver or kidney cancer. Sequencing was performed on CD4+ or CD8+ T cells sorted from blood, taken in a trial of the OX40 agonist ivuxolimab. The DNA for the CDR3 is TGTGCCAGCAGTTTATCTCCATTCGGCGATGAGCAGTTCTTC. Its translation: CASSLSPFGDEQFF.